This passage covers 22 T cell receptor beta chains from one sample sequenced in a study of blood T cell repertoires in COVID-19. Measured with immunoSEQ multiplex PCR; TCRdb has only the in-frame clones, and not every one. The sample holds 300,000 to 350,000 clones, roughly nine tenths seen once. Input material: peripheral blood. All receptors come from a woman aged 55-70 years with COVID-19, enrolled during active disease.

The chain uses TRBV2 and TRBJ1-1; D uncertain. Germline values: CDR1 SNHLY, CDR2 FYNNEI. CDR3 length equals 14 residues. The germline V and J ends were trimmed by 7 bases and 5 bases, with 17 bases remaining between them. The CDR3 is CASNVGAEDTEAFF. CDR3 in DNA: TGTGCCAGCAATGTGGGAGCAGAGGATACTGAAGCTTTCTTT.

DNA of the CDR3: TGTGCCAGCATCCCCTGGGGAGGGAGCACAGATACGCAGTATTTT. It yields the protein CASIPWGGSTDTQYF. The chain couples TRBV7-9 to TRBJ2-3; 7 nucleotides agree with TRBD2. The CDR3 sequence is 15 residues long. Unmatched junction bases numbered 7, after V lost 7 bases and J lost 0 bases. Germline loops: CDR1 SEHNR, CDR2 FQNEAQ (reference sequence). Drawing the rest from reference TRBV7-9 and TRBJ2-3, the complete variable domain is DTGVSQNPRHKITKRGQNVTFRCDPISEHNRLYWYRQTLGQGPEFLTYFQNEAQLEKSRLLSDRFSAERPKGSFSTLEIQRTEQGDSAMYLCASIPWGGSTDTQYFGPGTRLTVL.

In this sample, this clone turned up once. The CDR3 bases are TGTGCCAGCAGTGACCGGGACAGGGGAGAATTTGGCTACACCTTC. Its protein product is CASSDRDRGEFGYTF. This chain joins TRBV27 and TRBJ1-2, with 10 bases that match TRBD1. V dropped 5 bases and J dropped 7; count of bases not matched to a gene: 10. This CDR3 has 15 amino acids. CDR1 and CDR2 (germline): MNHEY, SMNVEV (reference sequence).

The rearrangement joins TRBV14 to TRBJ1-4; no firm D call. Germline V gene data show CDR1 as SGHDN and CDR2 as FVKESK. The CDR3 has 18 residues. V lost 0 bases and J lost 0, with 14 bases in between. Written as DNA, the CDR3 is TGTGCCAGCAGCCAAGATCTTATCAGCGGGGCAACTAATGAAAAACTGTTTTTT. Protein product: CASSQDLISGATNEKLFF.

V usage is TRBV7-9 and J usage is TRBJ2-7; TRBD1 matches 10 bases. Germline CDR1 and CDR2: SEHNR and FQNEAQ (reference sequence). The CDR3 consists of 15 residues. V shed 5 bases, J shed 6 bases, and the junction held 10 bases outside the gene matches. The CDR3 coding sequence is TGTGCCAGCAGCCGATCCGGGACAGGGGTTGGCGAGCAGTACTTC. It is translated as CASSRSGTGVGEQYF.

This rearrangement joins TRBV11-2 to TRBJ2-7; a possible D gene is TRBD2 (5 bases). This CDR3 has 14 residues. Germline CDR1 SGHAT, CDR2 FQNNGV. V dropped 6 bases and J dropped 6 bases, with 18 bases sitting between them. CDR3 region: CASRYTGPSSEQYF. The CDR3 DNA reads TGTGCCAGCAGATACACGGGCCCTAGCTCCGAGCAGTACTTC. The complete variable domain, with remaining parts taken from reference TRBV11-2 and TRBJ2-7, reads EAGVAQSPRYKIIEKRQSVAFWCNPISGHATLYWYQQILGQGPKLLIQFQNNGVVDDSQLPKDRFSAERLKGVDSTLKIQPAKLEDSAVYLCASRYTGPSSEQYFGPGTRLTVT.

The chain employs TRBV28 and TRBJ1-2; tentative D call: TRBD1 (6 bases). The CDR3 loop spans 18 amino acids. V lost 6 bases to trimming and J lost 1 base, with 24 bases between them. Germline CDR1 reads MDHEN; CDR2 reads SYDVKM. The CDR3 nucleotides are TGTGCCAGCAGCCTGCGACCGGGACAACCCTTTTTTAACTATGGCTACACCTTC. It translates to CASSLRPGQPFFNYGYTF.

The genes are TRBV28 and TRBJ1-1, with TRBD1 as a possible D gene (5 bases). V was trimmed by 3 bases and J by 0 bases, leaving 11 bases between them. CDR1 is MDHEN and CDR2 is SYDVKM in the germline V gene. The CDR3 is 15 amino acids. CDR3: CASSLGRTMNTEAFF. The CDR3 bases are TGTGCCAGCAGTTTGGGGCGGACCATGAACACTGAAGCTTTCTTT.

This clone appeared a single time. CDR3 in DNA: TGTGCCAGCAGCTTAGCCCTCCTTAGCGGCCTCACAGATACGCAGTATTTT. Amino acids: CASSLALLSGLTDTQYF. This chain connects TRBV7-2 to TRBJ2-3; the D gene is possibly TRBD2 (6 bases). The CDR3 sequence is 17 residues long. CDR1 is SGHTA, CDR2 FQGNSA, per germline. The V gene lost 0 bases and the J gene lost 2 bases, with 15 bases spanning the gap.

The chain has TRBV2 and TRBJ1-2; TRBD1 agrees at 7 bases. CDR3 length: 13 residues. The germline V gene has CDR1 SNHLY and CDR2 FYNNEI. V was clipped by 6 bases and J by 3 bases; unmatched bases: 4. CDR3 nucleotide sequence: TGTGCCAGCAGCCAACAGGGGTACTATGGCTACACCTTC. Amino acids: CASSQQGYYGYTF.

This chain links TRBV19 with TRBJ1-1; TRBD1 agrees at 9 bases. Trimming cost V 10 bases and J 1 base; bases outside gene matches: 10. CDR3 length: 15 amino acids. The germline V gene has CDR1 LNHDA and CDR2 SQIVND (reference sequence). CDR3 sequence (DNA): TGTGCCACCTACTCGCCGGGACAGGGGAACACTGAAGCTTTCTTT. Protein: CATYSPGQGNTEAFF.

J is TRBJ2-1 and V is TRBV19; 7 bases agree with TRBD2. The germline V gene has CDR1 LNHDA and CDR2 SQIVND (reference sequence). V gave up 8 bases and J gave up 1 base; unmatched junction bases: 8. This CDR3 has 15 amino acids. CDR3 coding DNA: TGTGCCAGTCGCCGGGCGGGAGAGTCCTACAATGAGCAGTTCTTC. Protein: CASRRAGESYNEQFF.

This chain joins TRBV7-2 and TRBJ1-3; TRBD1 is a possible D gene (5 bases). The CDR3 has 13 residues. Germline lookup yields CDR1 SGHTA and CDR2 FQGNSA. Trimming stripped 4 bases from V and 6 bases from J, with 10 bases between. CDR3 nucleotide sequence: TGTGCCAGCAGCTCTCAGGGTCAAAACACCATATATTTT. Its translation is CASSSQGQNTIYF.

As DNA, the CDR3 is TGTGCCAGCAGCTTAGGACAGCGTAATTCACCCCTCCACTTT. Protein sequence: CASSLGQRNSPLHF. The rearrangement links TRBV7-2 to TRBJ1-6, with D maybe TRBD1 (5 bases). Between the trimmed V and J ends, which lost 1 base and 6 bases, there was a span of 7 bases. Germline CDR1 SGHTA, CDR2 FQGNSA. This CDR3 comprises 14 residues.

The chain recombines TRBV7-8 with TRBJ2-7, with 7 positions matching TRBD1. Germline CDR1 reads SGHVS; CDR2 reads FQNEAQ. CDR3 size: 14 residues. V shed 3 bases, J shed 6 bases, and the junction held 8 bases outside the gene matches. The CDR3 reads CASSFRQGSSEQYF. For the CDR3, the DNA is TGTGCCAGCAGCTTCAGACAGGGCAGCTCCGAGCAGTACTTC.

In DNA form, the CDR3 reads TGTGCCAGTTCACAAGGGAGGGTAGGGTACAATGAGCAGTTCTTC. Amino acid sequence: CASSQGRVGYNEQFF. V gene TRBV6-5 combines with J gene TRBJ2-1; 7 positions match TRBD2. There are 15 residues in the CDR3. J was trimmed by 4 bases and V by 9 bases; bases with no gene match: 12. CDR1 and CDR2 from the germline V gene are MNHEY and SVGAGI.

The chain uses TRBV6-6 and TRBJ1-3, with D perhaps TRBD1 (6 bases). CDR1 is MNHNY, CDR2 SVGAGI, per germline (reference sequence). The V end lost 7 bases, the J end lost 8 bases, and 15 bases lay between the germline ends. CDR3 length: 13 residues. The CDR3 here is CASTRQDGDTIYF. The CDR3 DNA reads TGTGCCAGCACAAGACAGGACGGGGACACCATATATTTT.

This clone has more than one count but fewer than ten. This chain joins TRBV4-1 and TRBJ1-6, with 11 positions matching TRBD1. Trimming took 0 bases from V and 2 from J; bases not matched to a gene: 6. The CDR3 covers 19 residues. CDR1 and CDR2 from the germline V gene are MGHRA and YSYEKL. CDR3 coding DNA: TGCGCCAGCAGCCAAGATCCCCGGGGACAGGGGGCCTATAATTCACCCCTCCACTTT. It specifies CASSQDPRGQGAYNSPLHF.

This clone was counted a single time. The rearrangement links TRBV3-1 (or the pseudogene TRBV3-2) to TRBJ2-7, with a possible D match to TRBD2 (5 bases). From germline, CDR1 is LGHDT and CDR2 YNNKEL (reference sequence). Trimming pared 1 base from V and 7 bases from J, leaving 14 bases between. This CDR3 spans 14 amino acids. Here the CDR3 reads CASSQGTSSREQYF. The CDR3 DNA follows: TGTGCCAGCAGCCAAGGAACTAGTTCGAGGGAGCAGTACTTC.

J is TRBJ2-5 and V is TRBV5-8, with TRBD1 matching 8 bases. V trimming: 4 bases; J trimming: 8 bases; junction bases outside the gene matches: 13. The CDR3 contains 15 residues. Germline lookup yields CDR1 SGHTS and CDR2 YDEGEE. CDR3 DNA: TGTGCCAGCAGCCTGGAGTTAACAGGGGGGCAAACCCAGTACTTC. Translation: CASSLELTGGQTQYF.

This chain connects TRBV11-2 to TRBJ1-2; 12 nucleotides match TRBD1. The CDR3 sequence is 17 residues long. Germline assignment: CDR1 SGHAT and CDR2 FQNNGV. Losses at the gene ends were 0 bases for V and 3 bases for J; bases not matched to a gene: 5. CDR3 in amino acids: CASSLDRGTGGDYGYTF. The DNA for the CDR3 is TGTGCCAGCAGCTTAGATCGCGGGACAGGGGGCGACTATGGCTACACCTTC.

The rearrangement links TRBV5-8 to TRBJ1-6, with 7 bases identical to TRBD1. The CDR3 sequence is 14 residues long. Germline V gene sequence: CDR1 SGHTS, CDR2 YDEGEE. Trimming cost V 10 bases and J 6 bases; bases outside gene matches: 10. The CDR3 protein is CASERDRSNSPLHF. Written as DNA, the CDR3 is TGTGCCTCAGAACGGGACAGAAGTAATTCACCCCTCCACTTT.